The T cell receptor beta chain described here comes from a study of immune evolution from preneoplasia to lung adenocarcinoma (dated by TCRdb to the early 2020s). Background on the whole study: No AAH lesions showed HLA loss of heterozygosity, compared with about 6.3% of AIS, roughly 15% of MIA and around 35% of ADC lesions. Sample size was based on specimen availability rather than a prior power calculation. Immune contexture across lung adenocarcinoma precursors and invasive adenocarcinoma was profiled using immune gene expression, TCR sequencing and multiplex immunofluorescence. The overall cohort comprised 45 to 65 patients with pulmonary nodules who underwent surgical resection. The study reported that 100 to 120 samples were used for TCR sequencing. Resected precursor lesions (AAH, AIS, MIA) and invasive adenocarcinomas were compared with paired morphologically normal lung tissue. POLYSOLVER was used to infer Class I HLA alleles from exome data, and LOHHLA was used to detect allele-specific HLA loss. The immune data were combined with whole exome sequencing and methylation data from the same cohort of nodules. The TCR sequencing data were obtained from some 50 patients.

General findings and caveats noted by the study authors: T cell clonality was highest in KRAS-mutant nodules compared with EGFR-mutant or double wild-type lesions. Normal lung showed the highest clonality, whereas later-stage lesions appeared to have higher T cell density and diversity but lower clonality. The findings reflected association rather than direct causation, and larger cohorts with long-term follow-up and longitudinal biopsies were considered necessary. Because all patients came from Japan and China, whether the findings apply to Western populations was uncertain. The highest top T cell clone frequencies were observed in normal lung, and a progressive decrease in top T cell clone frequencies appeared to occur from AAH through AIS, MIA and invasive adenocarcinoma.

V is reduced by 5 bases and J by 0 bases, leaving a spacing of 11 bases between them. Via the germline V gene, CDR1 is MNHNS and CDR2 SASEGT. The CDR3 numbers 15 residues from cysteine through phenylalanine. Only CDR3 DNA remains: 45 bases, in frame from the first base. Using the immunoSEQ hsTCRbeta Kit, TCR beta CDR3 regions were sequenced from DNA. The authors' analysis ran thus. The ImmunoSEQ Analyzer was used to analyse the TCR sequencing data. T cell clonality was defined as 1 minus Pielou's evenness, calculated on productive rearrangements. To measure T cell diversity, the inverse Simpson index was applied to productive templates. T cell density was TCR beta template counts normalized to usable DNA, estimated by amplifying and sequencing housekeeping genes. Two-sided Kruskal-Wallis tests were used to compare TCR metrics between histologic stages. TCRdb took over this immuneACCESS table, retaining in-frame rearrangements with V and J assigned. Such tables are incomplete; in checked studies, under half of the missing clones stem from an unresolved V gene, and the remainder is unexplained. V, J and clone size were drawn from that table, and D and trimming were deduced from the DNA. Across this sample there are about 4,000 clones, with around 80% seen only once. In total, the top ten clones hold more than 13% of the sample.

This clone was seen more than once but under ten times. Its specific antigen is unknown. Within one base of it there is no much larger clone, and no base qualities were kept. Between the mid-2010s and the late 2010s, the patients underwent resection in either Japan or China. The histologic diagnosis of each case was independently confirmed on H&E slides by two lung cancer pathologists. Macro-dissection after pathologic assessment enriched premalignant or tumor cells for nucleic acid extraction. FFPE tissue was used for DNA isolation with the AllPrep DNA/RNA FFPE Kit. The chain couples TRBV6-1 to TRBJ1-3; the D gene lacks a confident call. Material: FFPE invasive lung adenocarcinoma tissue. This specimen's cell subset or site label, per the study, means: frankly invasive lung adenocarcinoma (ADC). This receptor was identified in a person aged 70 to 85 with invasive lung adenocarcinoma. Some clones in this sample may be carry-over from other donors' samples. CDR3 reads: CASSSRRSSGNTIYF. The DNA sequence reads TGTGCCAGCAGTTCCCGACGTTCCTCTGGAAACACCATATATTTT.